Shown below are 3 T cell receptor beta chains from a single sample sequenced in a study of T-cell reconstitution after alpha-beta-depleted transplantation in children. Molecular barcoding with unique molecular identifiers was used for the TCRbeta library. Via MiXCR, TCRdb re-called the PCR reads, giving one row per CDR3 protein. Here the sample spans around 420,000 distinct CDR3 sequences, under 20% being singletons. Sample: PBMCs, mostly from graft donor cells, taken 360 days after TCRalphabeta/CD19-depleted stem cell transplant. The source of these receptors is a boy under three years old who had a stem cell transplant for Wiskott-Aldrich syndrome, so the T cells may come from the graft donor.

The sample holds a few counts of this clonotype. The genes are TRBV7-2 and TRBJ2-3; D gene ambiguous. Germline V gives CDR1 SGHTA, CDR2 FQGNSA. The CDR3 is 17 residues long. Trimming took off 2 bases at V and 2 bases at J, with 17 bases between the two ends. CDR3 sequence reads: CASSLNSVRQITDTQYF. Here the CDR3 DNA reads TGTGCCAGCAGCTTAAATTCAGTCCGTCAAATCACAGATACGCAGTATTTT.

This clonotype is a singleton in its sample. The rearrangement uses TRBV12-3 or TRBV12-4 and TRBJ2-7; no reliable D call. This CDR3 is 14 amino acids long. V was cut by 7 bases and J by 0 bases, with 13 bases left in between. The CDR3 bases are TGTGCCAGCACCCCCGACTTCAGCTCCTACGAGCAGTACTTC. Translating it yields CASTPDFSSYEQYF.

The chain combines TRBV10-1 with TRBJ2-1; TRBD2 is a possible D gene (6 bases). CDR1 is WNHNN and CDR2 is SYGVQD in the germline V gene (reference sequence). The length of the CDR3 is 13 residues. Trimming pared 5 bases from V and 7 bases from J, leaving 12 bases between. The CDR3 bases are TGCGCCAGCAGTCCACGGGGGAGGAATGAGCAGTTCTTC. Protein product: CASSPRGRNEQFF.